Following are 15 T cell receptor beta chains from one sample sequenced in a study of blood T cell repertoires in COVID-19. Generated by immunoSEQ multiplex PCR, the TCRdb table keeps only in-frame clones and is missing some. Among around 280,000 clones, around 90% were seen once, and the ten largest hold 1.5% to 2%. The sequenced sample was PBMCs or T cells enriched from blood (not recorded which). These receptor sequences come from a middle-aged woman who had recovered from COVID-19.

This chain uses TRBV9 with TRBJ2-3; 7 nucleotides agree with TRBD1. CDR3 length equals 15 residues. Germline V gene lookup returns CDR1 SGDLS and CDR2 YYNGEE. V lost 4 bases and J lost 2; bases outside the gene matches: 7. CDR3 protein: CASSPGGTNTDTQYF. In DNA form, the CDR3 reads TGTGCCAGCAGCCCAGGGGGAACTAACACAGATACGCAGTATTTT.

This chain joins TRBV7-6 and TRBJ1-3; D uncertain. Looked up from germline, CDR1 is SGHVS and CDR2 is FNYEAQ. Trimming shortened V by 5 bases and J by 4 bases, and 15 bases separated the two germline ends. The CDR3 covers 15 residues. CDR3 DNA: TGTGCCAGCAGCCAAACGGCGGGGTACGGAAACACCATATATTTT. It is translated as CASSQTAGYGNTIYF.

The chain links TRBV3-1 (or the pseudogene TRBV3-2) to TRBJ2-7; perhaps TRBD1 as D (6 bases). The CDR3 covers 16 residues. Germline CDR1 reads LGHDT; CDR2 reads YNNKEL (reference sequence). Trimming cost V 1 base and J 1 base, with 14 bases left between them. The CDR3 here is CASSQGYSGTSYEQYF. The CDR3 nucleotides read TGTGCCAGCAGCCAAGGCTATTCAGGGACATCCTACGAGCAGTACTTC.

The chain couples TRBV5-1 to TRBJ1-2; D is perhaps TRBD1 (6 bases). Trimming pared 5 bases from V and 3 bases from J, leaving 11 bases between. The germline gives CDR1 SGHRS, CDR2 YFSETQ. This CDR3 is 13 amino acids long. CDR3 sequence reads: CASSRDKDYGYTF. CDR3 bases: TGCGCCAGCAGTCGGGACAAGGACTATGGCTACACCTTC.

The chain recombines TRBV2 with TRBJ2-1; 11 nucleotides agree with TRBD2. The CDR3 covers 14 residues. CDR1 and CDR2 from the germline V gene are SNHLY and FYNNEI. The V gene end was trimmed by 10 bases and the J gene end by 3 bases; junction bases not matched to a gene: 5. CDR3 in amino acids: CATVTSGNYNEQFF. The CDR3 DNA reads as TGTGCCACCGTGACTAGCGGGAACTACAATGAGCAGTTCTTC.

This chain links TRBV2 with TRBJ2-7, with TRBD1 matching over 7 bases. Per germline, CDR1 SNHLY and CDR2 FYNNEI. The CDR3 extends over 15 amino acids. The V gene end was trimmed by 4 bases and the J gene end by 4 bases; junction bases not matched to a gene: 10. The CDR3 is CASSARRDSTYEQYF. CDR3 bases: TGTGCCAGCAGTGCCCGTAGGGACAGCACTTACGAGCAGTACTTC.

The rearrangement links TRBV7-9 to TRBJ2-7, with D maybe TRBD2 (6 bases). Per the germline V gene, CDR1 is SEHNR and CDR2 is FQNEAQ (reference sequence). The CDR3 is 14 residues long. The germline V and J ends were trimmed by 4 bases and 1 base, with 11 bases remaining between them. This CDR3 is CASSSGTGSYEQYF. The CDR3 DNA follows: TGTGCCAGCAGCTCCGGGACTGGATCCTACGAGCAGTACTTC.

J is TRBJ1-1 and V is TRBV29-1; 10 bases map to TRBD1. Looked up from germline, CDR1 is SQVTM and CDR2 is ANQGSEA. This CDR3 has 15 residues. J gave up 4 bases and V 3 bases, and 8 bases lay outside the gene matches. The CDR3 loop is CSVDSGTGDGTEAFF. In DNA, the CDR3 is TGCAGCGTTGACTCTGGGACAGGGGATGGCACTGAAGCTTTCTTT.

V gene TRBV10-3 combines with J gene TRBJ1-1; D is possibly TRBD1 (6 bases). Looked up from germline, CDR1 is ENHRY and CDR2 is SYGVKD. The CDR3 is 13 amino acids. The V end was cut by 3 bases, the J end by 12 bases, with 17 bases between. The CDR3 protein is CAISDQVGAASFF. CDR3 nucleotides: TGTGCCATCAGTGACCAGGTGGGGGCGGCGTCTTTCTTT.

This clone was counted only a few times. The CDR3: CASRTFTQYF. The CDR3 nucleotides read TGTGCCAGCAGGACATTTACCCAGTACTTC. The V gene is TRBV6-5, the J gene TRBJ2-5; D not certain. The CDR3 is 10 residues long. The germline V gene encodes CDR1 MNHEY and CDR2 SVGAGI. Trimming shortened V by 6 bases and J by 8 bases, and 7 bases separated the two germline ends.

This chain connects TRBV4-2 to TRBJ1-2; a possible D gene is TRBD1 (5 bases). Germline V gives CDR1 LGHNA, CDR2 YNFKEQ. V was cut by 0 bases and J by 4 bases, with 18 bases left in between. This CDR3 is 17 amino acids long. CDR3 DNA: TGTGCCAGCAGCCAAGACTTATTCTCAGGGAGGAGCTATGGCTACACCTTC. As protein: CASSQDLFSGRSYGYTF.

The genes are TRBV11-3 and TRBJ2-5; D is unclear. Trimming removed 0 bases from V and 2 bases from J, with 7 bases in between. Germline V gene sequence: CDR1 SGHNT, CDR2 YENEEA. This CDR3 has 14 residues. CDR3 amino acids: CASSLDGRQETQYF. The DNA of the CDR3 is TGTGCCAGCAGCTTAGATGGCAGGCAAGAGACCCAGTACTTC.

The CDR3 loop reads CASSQDKGGRALAGELFF. CDR3 in DNA: TGCGCCAGCAGCCAAGACAAAGGCGGGAGGGCCCTGGCCGGGGAGCTGTTTTTT. The chain combines TRBV4-3 with TRBJ2-2; 9 positions match TRBD2. Per germline, CDR1 LGHNA and CDR2 YSLEER. This CDR3 contains 18 residues. J was trimmed by 6 bases and V by 0 bases; bases with no gene match: 11.

CDR3 protein: CASSPMDRDEKLFF. In DNA form, the CDR3 reads TGTGCCAGCAGCCCCATGGACAGAGATGAAAAACTGTTTTTT. V gene TRBV3-1 (or the pseudogene TRBV3-2) combines with J gene TRBJ1-4; D perhaps matches TRBD1 (6 bases). The germline CDR1 and CDR2 sequences are LGHDT and YNNKEL (reference sequence). The CDR3 contains 14 residues. Trimming pared 4 bases from V and 6 bases from J, leaving 12 bases between.

CDR3 coding DNA: TGCGCCAGCAGCCCCGACACAGGGAGTGGGGAAAAACTGTTTTTT. This codes for CASSPDTGSGEKLFF. J is TRBJ1-4 and V is TRBV5-1; perhaps TRBD1 as D (6 bases). The CDR3 is 15 amino acids. The germline V gene encodes CDR1 SGHRS and CDR2 YFSETQ. The V end lost 4 bases, the J end lost 8 bases, and 18 bases lay between the germline ends.